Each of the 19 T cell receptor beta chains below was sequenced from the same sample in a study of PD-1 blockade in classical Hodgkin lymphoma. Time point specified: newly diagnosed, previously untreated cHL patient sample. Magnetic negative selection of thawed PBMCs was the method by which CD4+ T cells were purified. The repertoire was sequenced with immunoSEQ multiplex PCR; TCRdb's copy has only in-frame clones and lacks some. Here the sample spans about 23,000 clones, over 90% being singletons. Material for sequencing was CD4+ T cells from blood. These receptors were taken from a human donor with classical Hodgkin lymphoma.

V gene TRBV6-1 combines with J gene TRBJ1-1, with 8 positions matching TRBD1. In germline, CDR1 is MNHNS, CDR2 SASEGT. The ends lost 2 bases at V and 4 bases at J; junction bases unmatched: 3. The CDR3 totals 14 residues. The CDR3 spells CASSERDRGTEAFF. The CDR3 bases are TGTGCCAGCAGTGAACGAGACAGGGGCACTGAAGCTTTCTTT.

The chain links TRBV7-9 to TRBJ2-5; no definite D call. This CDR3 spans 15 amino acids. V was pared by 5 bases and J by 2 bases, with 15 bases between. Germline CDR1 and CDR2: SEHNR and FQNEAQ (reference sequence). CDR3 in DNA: TGTGCCAGCAGCACGATGGTAGGGTTTCAAGAGACCCAGTACTTC. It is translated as CASSTMVGFQETQYF. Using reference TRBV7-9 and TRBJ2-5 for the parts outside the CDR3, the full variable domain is DTGVSQNPRHKITKRGQNVTFRCDPISEHNRLYWYRQTLGQGPEFLTYFQNEAQLEKSRLLSDRFSAERPKGSFSTLEIQRTEQGDSAMYLCASSTMVGFQETQYFGPGTRLLVL.

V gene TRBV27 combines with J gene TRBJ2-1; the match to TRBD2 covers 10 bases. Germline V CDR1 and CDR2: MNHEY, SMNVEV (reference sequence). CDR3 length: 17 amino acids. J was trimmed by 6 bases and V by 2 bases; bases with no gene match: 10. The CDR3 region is CASSLRASGSTSNEQFF. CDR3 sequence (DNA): TGTGCCAGCAGTTTAAGGGCTAGCGGGAGTACTAGCAATGAGCAGTTCTTC.

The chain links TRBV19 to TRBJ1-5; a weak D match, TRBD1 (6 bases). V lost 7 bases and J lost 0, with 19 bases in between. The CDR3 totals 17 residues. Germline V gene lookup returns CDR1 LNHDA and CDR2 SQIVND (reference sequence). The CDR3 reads CASTPVRDTYSNQPQHF. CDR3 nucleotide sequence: TGTGCCAGTACTCCCGTCCGGGACACCTATAGCAATCAGCCCCAGCATTTT.

CDR3 bases: TGTGCCAGCAGGGGTAGCGGCTACGAGCAGTACTTC. Translating it yields CASRGSGYEQYF. V usage is TRBV5-4 and J usage is TRBJ2-7; D is possibly TRBD2 (6 bases). The CDR3 spans 12 residues. Trimming took 5 bases from V and 3 from J, leaving 9 bases between them. Germline CDR1 SGHNT, CDR2 YYREEE (reference sequence).

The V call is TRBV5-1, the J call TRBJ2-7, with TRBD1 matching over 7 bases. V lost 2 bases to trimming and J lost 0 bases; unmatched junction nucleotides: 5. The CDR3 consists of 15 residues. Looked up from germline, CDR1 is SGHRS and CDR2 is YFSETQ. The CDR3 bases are TGCGCCAGCAGCTTCATAGGGACAGCCTCCTACGAGCAGTACTTC. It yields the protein CASSFIGTASYEQYF.

CDR3 DNA sequence: TGTGCCAGCAGCTTTCGGGTAGCGCAGAACAATGAGCAGTTCTTC. The encoded protein is CASSFRVAQNNEQFF. The chain combines TRBV7-9 with TRBJ2-1; D is possibly TRBD2 (5 bases). The V gene's germline CDR1 is SEHNR and CDR2 FQNEAQ (reference sequence). CDR3 length: 15 residues. The V gene lost 3 bases and the J gene lost 5 bases, with 14 bases spanning the gap.

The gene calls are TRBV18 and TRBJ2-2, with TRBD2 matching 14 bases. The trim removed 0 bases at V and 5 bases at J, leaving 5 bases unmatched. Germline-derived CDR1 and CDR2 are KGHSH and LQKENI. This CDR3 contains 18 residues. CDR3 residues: CASSPPGLAGVRTGELFF. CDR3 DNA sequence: TGTGCCAGCTCACCACCGGGACTAGCGGGAGTGCGGACCGGGGAGCTGTTTTTT.

This chain's CDR3 is CASSIGRVNQPQHF. Written as DNA, the CDR3 is TGTGCCAGTAGTATCGGCAGGGTCAATCAGCCCCAGCATTTT. This chain joins TRBV19 and TRBJ1-5; TRBD1 is a possible D gene (5 bases). V was pared by 3 bases and J by 3 bases, with 9 bases between. The CDR3 spans 14 residues. Germline values: CDR1 LNHDA, CDR2 SQIVND (reference sequence).

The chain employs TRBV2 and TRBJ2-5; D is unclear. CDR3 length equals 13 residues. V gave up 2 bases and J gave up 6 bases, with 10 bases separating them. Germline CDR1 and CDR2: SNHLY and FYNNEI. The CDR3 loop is CASSESRTQTQYF. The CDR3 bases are TGTGCCAGCAGTGAATCGAGGACCCAGACCCAGTACTTC.

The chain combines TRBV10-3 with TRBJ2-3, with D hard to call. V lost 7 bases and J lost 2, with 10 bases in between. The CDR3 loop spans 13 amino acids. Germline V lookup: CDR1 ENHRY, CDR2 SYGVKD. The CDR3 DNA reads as TGTGCCATCAAAAAGGGTGACACAGATACGCAGTATTTT. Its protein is CAIKKGDTDTQYF.

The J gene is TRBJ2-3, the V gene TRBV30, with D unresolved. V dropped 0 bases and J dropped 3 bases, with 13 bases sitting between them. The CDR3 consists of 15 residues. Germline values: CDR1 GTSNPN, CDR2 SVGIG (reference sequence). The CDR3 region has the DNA TGTGCCTGGAGTGTACTTGACCCGACAACAGATACGCAGTATTTT. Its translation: CAWSVLDPTTDTQYF.

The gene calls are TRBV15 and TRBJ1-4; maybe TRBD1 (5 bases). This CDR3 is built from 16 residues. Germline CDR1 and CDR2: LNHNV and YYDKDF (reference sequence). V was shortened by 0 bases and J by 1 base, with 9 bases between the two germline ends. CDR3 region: CATSRDSGGTNEKLFF. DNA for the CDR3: TGTGCCACCAGCAGAGATTCGGGGGGAACTAATGAAAAACTGTTTTTT.

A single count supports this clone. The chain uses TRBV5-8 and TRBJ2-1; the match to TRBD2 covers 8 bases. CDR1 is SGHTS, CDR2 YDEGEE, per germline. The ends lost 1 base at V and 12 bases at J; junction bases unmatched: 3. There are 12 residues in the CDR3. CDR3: CASSLRTSRQFF. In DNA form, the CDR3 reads TGTGCCAGCAGCTTGAGGACTAGCCGGCAGTTCTTC.

Written as DNA, the CDR3 is TGTGCCAGCAGGCCCGGACTAGCGGGAATGTACGAGCAGTTCTTC. This gives the protein CASRPGLAGMYEQFF. The chain carries TRBV5-5 and TRBJ2-1; 12 bases are a match to TRBD2. Trimming removed 5 bases from V and 10 bases from J; junction bases left unmatched: 10. The germline gives CDR1 SGHKS, CDR2 YYEKEE (reference sequence). The CDR3 loop spans 15 amino acids.

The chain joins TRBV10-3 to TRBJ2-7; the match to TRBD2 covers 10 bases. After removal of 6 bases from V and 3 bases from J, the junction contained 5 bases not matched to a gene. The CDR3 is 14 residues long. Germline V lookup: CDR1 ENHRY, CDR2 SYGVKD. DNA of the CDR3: TGTGCCATCAGCGGACTAGCGGACCTCTACGAGCAGTACTTC. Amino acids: CAISGLADLYEQYF.

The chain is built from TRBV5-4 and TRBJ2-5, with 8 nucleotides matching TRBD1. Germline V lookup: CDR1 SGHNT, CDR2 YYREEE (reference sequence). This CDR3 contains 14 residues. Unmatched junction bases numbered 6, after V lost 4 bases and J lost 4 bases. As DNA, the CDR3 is TGTGCCAGCAGCCTGACAGGGGTGGCAGAGACCCAGTACTTC. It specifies CASSLTGVAETQYF.

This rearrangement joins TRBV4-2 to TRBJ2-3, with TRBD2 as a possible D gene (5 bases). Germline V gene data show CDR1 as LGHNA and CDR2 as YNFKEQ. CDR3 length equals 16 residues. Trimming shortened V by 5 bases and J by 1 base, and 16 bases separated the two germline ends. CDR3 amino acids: CASSSGLARGTDTQYF. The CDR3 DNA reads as TGTGCCAGCAGCTCGGGCCTGGCGAGGGGCACAGATACGCAGTATTTT.

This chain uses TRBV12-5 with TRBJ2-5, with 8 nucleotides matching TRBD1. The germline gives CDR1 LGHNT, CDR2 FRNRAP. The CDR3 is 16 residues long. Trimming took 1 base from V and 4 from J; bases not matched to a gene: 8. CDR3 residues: CASGLGARGRGETQYF. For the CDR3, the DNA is TGTGCTAGTGGTTTGGGGGCCAGGGGGCGAGGAGAGACCCAGTACTTC.